These T cell receptor beta chains were read from a single sample in a study of T cell responses to AZD1222 COVID-19 vaccine. Profiling relied on immunoSEQ multiplex PCR, and the TCRdb table lists in-frame clones only, not all of them. The data hold 150,000 or so clones, with around 88% observed a single time. Sequenced material: peripheral blood, taken on day 0 of MenACWY control vaccination. The receptor source for this set is an adult in good health. Each CDR3 is given with its conserved first and last residue. Each record gives: D gene, clone size, J gene, V gene, CDR3 DNA, CDR3 protein. The D gene is left open where the match is weak. Size values are once, few and many counts, or a class for expanded clones, and some rows have none.

d_gene: TRBD1; abundance: NA; j_gene: TRBJ2-4; v_gene: TRBV27; CDR3nt: TGTGCCAGCAGTCCTAGGACAGGGTCGGCCAAAAACATTCAGTACTTC; CDR3aa: CASSPRTGSAKNIQYF
d_gene: NA; abundance: NA; j_gene: TRBJ2-7; v_gene: TRBV30; CDR3nt: TGTGCCTGGAGTGTACACGACGCCGACGAGCAGTACTTC; CDR3aa: CAWSVHDADEQYF
d_gene: NA; abundance: NA; j_gene: TRBJ1-4; v_gene: TRBV28; CDR3nt: TGTGCCAGCACCGGCGGTGAAAAACTGTTTTTT; CDR3aa: CASTGGEKLFF
d_gene: NA; abundance: once; j_gene: TRBJ2-6; v_gene: TRBV29-1; CDR3nt: TGCAGCGTTGACGATAGGGGAACTGGGGCCAACGTCCTGACTTTC; CDR3aa: CSVDDRGTGANVLTF
d_gene: NA; abundance: NA; j_gene: TRBJ2-5; v_gene: TRBV5-1; CDR3nt: TGCGCCAGCAGCCCTCAGGGAAAAGGGACCCAGTACTTC; CDR3aa: CASSPQGKGTQYF
d_gene: TRBD1; abundance: NA; j_gene: TRBJ2-5; v_gene: TRBV7-2; CDR3nt: TGTGCCAGCAGCCCCACAGGGGCAGAGGAGACCCAGTACTTC; CDR3aa: CASSPTGAEETQYF
d_gene: TRBD1; abundance: NA; j_gene: TRBJ1-5; v_gene: TRBV19; CDR3nt: TGTGCCAGTAGTATAATAACCGGGACAGAGCCCAATCAGCCCCAGCATTTT; CDR3aa: CASSIITGTEPNQPQHF
d_gene: TRBD1; abundance: NA; j_gene: TRBJ1-1; v_gene: TRBV3-1/TRBV3-2; CDR3nt: TGTGCCAGCAGCCAAGCCTCCTTGGACAGGGCTGGGTCTTTCTTT; CDR3aa: CASSQASLDRAGSFF
d_gene: NA; abundance: few; j_gene: TRBJ1-1; v_gene: TRBV11-2; CDR3nt: TGTGCCAGCAGCTTTGGGAAGAACACTGAAGCTTTCTTT; CDR3aa: CASSFGKNTEAFF
d_gene: TRBD1; abundance: once; j_gene: TRBJ1-6; v_gene: TRBV30; CDR3nt: TGTGCCTGGACGGGGACAGGGGACATGGCCCTCCACTTT; CDR3aa: CAWTGTGDMALHF
d_gene: NA; abundance: NA; j_gene: TRBJ1-1; v_gene: TRBV12-3/TRBV12-4; CDR3nt: TGTGCCAGCATCCTGGGGGGGGACACTGAAGCTTTCTTT; CDR3aa: CASILGGDTEAFF
d_gene: NA; abundance: NA; j_gene: TRBJ1-6; v_gene: TRBV19; CDR3nt: TGTGCCAGTAGTATAGTGACGAGTGGTTCACCCCTCCACTTT; CDR3aa: CASSIVTSGSPLHF
d_gene: NA; abundance: NA; j_gene: TRBJ1-6; v_gene: TRBV2; CDR3nt: TGTGCCAGCAGTGAAAGCATGTATAATTCACCCCTCCACTTT; CDR3aa: CASSESMYNSPLHF
d_gene: NA; abundance: NA; j_gene: TRBJ1-2; v_gene: TRBV12-3/TRBV12-4; CDR3nt: TGTGCCAGCAGTTTCGATACGGGGTCTGGCTACACCTTC; CDR3aa: CASSFDTGSGYTF
d_gene: NA; abundance: NA; j_gene: TRBJ2-7; v_gene: TRBV11-2; CDR3nt: TGTGCCAGCAGCTTAGCCAAACCCCCGCGACTAGAAGGTTGGTACGAGCAGTACTTC; CDR3aa: CASSLAKPPRLEGWYEQYF
d_gene: NA; abundance: NA; j_gene: TRBJ1-2; v_gene: TRBV5-4; CDR3nt: TGTGCCAGCAGCTTGGACAGGGTGGGTGGCTACACCTTC; CDR3aa: CASSLDRVGGYTF
d_gene: TRBD1; abundance: NA; j_gene: TRBJ2-7; v_gene: TRBV4-3; CDR3nt: TGCGCCAGCAGCCAGGGAAGTACGACAGGGGGAGACGAGCAGTACTTC; CDR3aa: CASSQGSTTGGDEQYF
d_gene: NA; abundance: NA; j_gene: TRBJ2-1; v_gene: TRBV9; CDR3nt: TGTGCCAGCAGCGTCTTCGGGTCGTACAATGAGCAGTTCTTC; CDR3aa: CASSVFGSYNEQFF
d_gene: NA; abundance: NA; j_gene: TRBJ2-2; v_gene: TRBV23-1; CDR3nt: TGCGCCAGCAGTCTTGGTGGGAGGAGCACCGGGGAGCTGTTTTTT; CDR3aa: CASSLGGRSTGELFF
d_gene: TRBD1; abundance: NA; j_gene: TRBJ2-7; v_gene: TRBV4-3; CDR3nt: TGCGCCAGCAGCCTTTCGGACAGGGCCTACGAGCAGTACTTC; CDR3aa: CASSLSDRAYEQYF
d_gene: NA; abundance: NA; j_gene: TRBJ1-6; v_gene: TRBV7-2; CDR3nt: TGTGCCAGCAGCGCATCCTATAATTCACCCCTCCACTTT; CDR3aa: CASSASYNSPLHF
d_gene: TRBD1; abundance: NA; j_gene: TRBJ2-7; v_gene: TRBV9; CDR3nt: TGTGCCAGCAGCGTTAGACAGGGCTACGAGCAGTACTTC; CDR3aa: CASSVRQGYEQYF
d_gene: TRBD2; abundance: NA; j_gene: TRBJ2-7; v_gene: TRBV3-1/TRBV3-2; CDR3nt: TGTGCCAGCAGCCCCCGCCTAGCGGGACCCTACGAGCAGTACTTC; CDR3aa: CASSPRLAGPYEQYF
d_gene: NA; abundance: NA; j_gene: TRBJ2-7; v_gene: TRBV24-1; CDR3nt: TGTGCCACCAGTGATCCCCGGGACATTTCCTACGAGCAGTACTTC; CDR3aa: CATSDPRDISYEQYF
d_gene: TRBD1; abundance: NA; j_gene: TRBJ1-4; v_gene: TRBV11-3; CDR3nt: TGTGCCAGCAGCCCCCAGGGGGCCGCTAATGAAAAACTGTTTTTT; CDR3aa: CASSPQGAANEKLFF
d_gene: TRBD1; abundance: NA; j_gene: TRBJ1-6; v_gene: TRBV27; CDR3nt: TGTGCCAGCAGCTCCGGGACAGGGCATTCACCCCTCCACTTT; CDR3aa: CASSSGTGHSPLHF
d_gene: NA; abundance: NA; j_gene: TRBJ1-1; v_gene: TRBV24-1; CDR3nt: TGTGCCACCCAGCCGACAGGGAACACTGAAGCTTTCTTT; CDR3aa: CATQPTGNTEAFF
d_gene: NA; abundance: NA; j_gene: TRBJ1-6; v_gene: TRBV11-1; CDR3nt: TGTGCCAGCAGCTTGGAGTTTCAATCACCCCTCCACTTT; CDR3aa: CASSLEFQSPLHF
d_gene: NA; abundance: NA; j_gene: TRBJ2-5; v_gene: TRBV4-3; CDR3nt: TGCGCCAGCAGCCGGGGAAGGTCACCAAAGACGGAGACCCAGTACTTC; CDR3aa: CASSRGRSPKTETQYF
d_gene: NA; abundance: NA; j_gene: TRBJ1-4; v_gene: TRBV28; CDR3nt: TGTGCCAGCAGTTCTCCCGGGGGGGAGGTTGAAAAACTGTTTTTT; CDR3aa: CASSSPGGEVEKLFF
d_gene: NA; abundance: few; j_gene: TRBJ2-1; v_gene: TRBV21-1; CDR3nt: TGTGCCCCTTGTCCCAGGGGGCGTCCCTACAATGAGCAGTTCTTC; CDR3aa: CAPCPRGRPYNEQFF
d_gene: TRBD1; abundance: NA; j_gene: TRBJ2-2; v_gene: TRBV6-1; CDR3nt: TGTGCCAGCAGTGAACAAGGACAGGGGGCTTACGGGGAGCTGTTTTTT; CDR3aa: CASSEQGQGAYGELFF
d_gene: NA; abundance: NA; j_gene: TRBJ1-6; v_gene: TRBV4-3; CDR3nt: TGCGCCAGCAGCCAAGAGCCGGGACTAGCTAATTCACCCCTCCACTTT; CDR3aa: CASSQEPGLANSPLHF
d_gene: TRBD1; abundance: NA; j_gene: TRBJ1-5; v_gene: TRBV5-5; CDR3nt: TGTGCCAGCAGCTTGGGGGGACAGGGGGGCAATCAGCCCCAGCATTTT; CDR3aa: CASSLGGQGGNQPQHF
d_gene: NA; abundance: NA; j_gene: TRBJ1-1; v_gene: TRBV4-1; CDR3nt: TGCGCCAGCAGGGCGGGGAGTGCGTACACTGAAGCTTTCTTT; CDR3aa: CASRAGSAYTEAFF
d_gene: TRBD2; abundance: once; j_gene: TRBJ2-1; v_gene: TRBV27; CDR3nt: TGTGCCAGCAGTTTAAGGCTAGCGGGGAGCAATGAGCAGTTCTTC; CDR3aa: CASSLRLAGSNEQFF
d_gene: TRBD2; abundance: NA; j_gene: TRBJ2-1; v_gene: TRBV10-2; CDR3nt: TGCGCCAGCAGTGAACTTGGGCTAGCGGGGACGATCTCCTACAATGAGCAGTTCTTC; CDR3aa: CASSELGLAGTISYNEQFF
d_gene: NA; abundance: NA; j_gene: TRBJ1-2; v_gene: TRBV7-2; CDR3nt: TGTGCCAGCAGCTTTTACGGTGGCTACACCTTC; CDR3aa: CASSFYGGYTF
d_gene: NA; abundance: NA; j_gene: TRBJ1-1; v_gene: TRBV29-1; CDR3nt: TGCAGCGTTGGGGGGAGAGCCTTGAACACTGAAGCTTTCTTT; CDR3aa: CSVGGRALNTEAFF
d_gene: NA; abundance: NA; j_gene: TRBJ1-6; v_gene: TRBV15; CDR3nt: TGTGCCACCAGCAGAGGAGCAGGGAGGTATAATTCACCCCTCCACTTT; CDR3aa: CATSRGAGRYNSPLHF
d_gene: NA; abundance: few; j_gene: TRBJ1-2; v_gene: TRBV12-5; CDR3nt: TGTGCTAGTGGTTTGGGACAGGAAGCCTATGGCTACACCTTC; CDR3aa: CASGLGQEAYGYTF
d_gene: NA; abundance: NA; j_gene: TRBJ2-3; v_gene: TRBV7-3; CDR3nt: TGTGCCAGCAGCCTAGATGCTGGTACAGATACGCAGTATTTT; CDR3aa: CASSLDAGTDTQYF
d_gene: NA; abundance: NA; j_gene: TRBJ1-6; v_gene: TRBV14; CDR3nt: TGTGCCAGCAGCCGGCAGCATAATTCACCCCTCCACTTT; CDR3aa: CASSRQHNSPLHF
d_gene: NA; abundance: NA; j_gene: TRBJ2-3; v_gene: TRBV5-6; CDR3nt: TGTGCCAGCAGCATACAGCCAGATACGCAGTATTTT; CDR3aa: CASSIQPDTQYF
d_gene: NA; abundance: NA; j_gene: TRBJ2-7; v_gene: TRBV9; CDR3nt: TGTGCCAGCAGTGAAGGGACGGGGGCCTCCTACGAGCAGTACTTC; CDR3aa: CASSEGTGASYEQYF
d_gene: NA; abundance: NA; j_gene: TRBJ2-3; v_gene: TRBV4-3; CDR3nt: TGCGCCAGCAGCCTCTCTAGCAGAACAGATACGCAGTATTTT; CDR3aa: CASSLSSRTDTQYF
d_gene: NA; abundance: NA; j_gene: TRBJ1-1; v_gene: TRBV19; CDR3nt: TGTGCCAGTACAGCGCTTTGGGACACTGAAGCTTTCTTT; CDR3aa: CASTALWDTEAFF
d_gene: NA; abundance: NA; j_gene: TRBJ1-2; v_gene: TRBV2; CDR3nt: TGTGCCAGCAAAACAGACAGTTATGGCTACACCTTC; CDR3aa: CASKTDSYGYTF
d_gene: NA; abundance: once; j_gene: TRBJ1-1; v_gene: TRBV7-6; CDR3nt: TGTGCCAGCAGCTTAGGCAGGGCCACTGAAGCTTTCTTT; CDR3aa: CASSLGRATEAFF
d_gene: NA; abundance: NA; j_gene: TRBJ1-6; v_gene: TRBV18; CDR3nt: TGTGCCAGCTCACCAGGTCGGCCAGGGACCAGCTCACCCCTCCACTTT; CDR3aa: CASSPGRPGTSSPLHF
d_gene: NA; abundance: NA; j_gene: TRBJ2-7; v_gene: TRBV12-5; CDR3nt: TGTGCTAGTGGTTCGCAGGGGTACGAGCAGTACTTC; CDR3aa: CASGSQGYEQYF
d_gene: TRBD1; abundance: NA; j_gene: TRBJ2-1; v_gene: TRBV3-1/TRBV3-2; CDR3nt: TGTGCCAGCAGGCATGGGAACAGGGGGTTTACCTACAATGAGCAGTTCTTC; CDR3aa: CASRHGNRGFTYNEQFF
d_gene: NA; abundance: NA; j_gene: TRBJ2-7; v_gene: TRBV4-2; CDR3nt: TGTGCCAGCAGCCAAGGGGTGGGGGTTTCCTACGAGCAGTACTTC; CDR3aa: CASSQGVGVSYEQYF
d_gene: NA; abundance: NA; j_gene: TRBJ1-1; v_gene: TRBV19; CDR3nt: TGTGCCACCTTCGTACAAGACAGGTTTGAAGCTTTCTTT; CDR3aa: CATFVQDRFEAFF